This TCR beta chain was profiled in a study of CD8+CD57+ T cells in acquired aplastic anemia. Sequencing was done on patients that had shown CD8+CD57+ cell expansion by flow cytometry. This clonotype was observed a handful of times. A much larger clone lies a single base off, so this may be a read error. The CDR3 end shows no conserved phenylalanine or tryptophan, and so a read error is likely. Per germline, CDR1 SGHVS and CDR2 FQNEAQ. The CDR3 sequence is 14 residues long. Trimming removed 3 bases at V and 4 bases at J, with 12 bases between. TCR beta VDJ and CDR3 profiles were obtained from a genomic DNA template. Each CDR3 protein is one row after TCRdb ran MiXCR on the reads. The data show roughly 260,000 distinct CDR3 sequences, with around half seen just once and over 7.5% held by the top ten.

This receptor was taken from a human donor with aplastic anemia. The chain couples TRBV7-8 to TRBJ1-1, with D perhaps matching TRBD1 (5 bases). The sequencing sample was made of sorted CD4+, CD8+, or CD8+CD57+ T cells (not recorded which) from PBMCs. DNA for the CDR3: TGTGCCAGCAGCTTCGATACAGGAATCACTGAAGCTTTCCTT. Translating it yields CASSFDTGITEAFL.